This T cell receptor beta chain came from a study of tumor-infiltrating lymphocytes in primary liver carcinoma. Germline lookup yields CDR1 PRHDT and CDR2 FYEKMQ (reference sequence). CDR3 length equals 12 residues. V was clipped by 8 bases and J by 8 bases, with 13 bases between them. cDNA specific to TCR beta was made from about 0.45 ug of total RNA, with a constant-region primer employed for priming. ARM-PCR, slightly modified, supplied the TCR beta libraries through three nested multiplex PCR rounds. Running about 11 cycles apiece, the first two PCR rounds relied on TRBV1-TRBV30 forward primers together with a C-beta reverse primer. TCRdb reprocessed the multiplex PCR reads with MiXCR, giving one entry per CDR3 protein. The table includes approximately 330,000 distinct CDR3 sequences, less than 65% detected once. This clonotype has just a few counts. RNA isolated from unsorted whole blood supplied the blood RNA, with germline DNA also extracted. Donors were untreated and chronically infected with HBV.

The clonotype comes from a man aged 35-49 years with primary liver carcinoma and hepatitis B virus infection. Sequencing used peripheral blood. The chain joins TRBV13 to TRBJ2-1, with D tentatively TRBD1 or TRBD2 (5 bases each). CDR3 region: CASRGSGDEQFF. CDR3 in DNA: TGTGCCAGCCGGGGCTCAGGCGATGAGCAGTTCTTC.